This T cell receptor (beta chain) was observed in a study of blood T cell repertoires in COVID-19 (dated by TCRdb to 2018 to 2020). Regarding the research as a whole: The collaborator samples originated in the United States, Italy and Spain and spanned the acute and convalescent phases of COVID-19. The repertoires were made available in a free public database intended to serve as a resource for research on the immune response to SARS-CoV-2. Deeply sampled blood TCRbeta repertoires from subjects exposed to, actively infected with, or recovered from COVID-19 were included in the dataset. Samples came from the ongoing ImmuneRACE study (first 160 participants) plus 1,254 subjects from 6 global collaborators. The sample metadata nearly always contained a de-identified subject ID, COVID-19 status, age in years and sex. The material from the prospective study consisted of cDNA or gDNA derived from T cells, B-cell-depleted T cells, or PBMCs. Where HLA class I and class II types were available, the types were taken from metadata supplied by the sample provider, not from assay-based typing. Summary of the overall study and its limitations: The amount of clinical and demographic metadata varied by source and participant and was provided uncurated.

About this clone: No cognate antigen has been identified for it. No qualities accompany the bases; no much larger clone lies one base away.

CDR1 LGHDT and CDR2 YNNKEL are derived from the germline V gene (reference sequence). The CDR3 numbers 18 residues from cysteine through phenylalanine. This entry keeps only the CDR3 DNA: 54 bases, framed from base 1. V and J are trimmed by 0 bases and 0 bases, and the gene matches miss 8 bases of the junction. TCRbeta CDR3 regions were amplified from genomic DNA using the immunoSEQ Assay, a bias-controlled multiplex PCR. The paper's data handling went like this. The number of nucleated cells in each sample was estimated from the amplification of reference gene primers within the assay. Sequence reads were collapsed and filtered to measure the absolute abundance of every unique TCRbeta CDR3 rearrangement. Productive Simpson clonality was computed per sample as the square root of Simpson's diversity index over productive rearrangements. The clones in this table, taken by TCRdb from immuneACCESS, are in-frame only. Not every clone is retained; where verified, under half of the shortfall comes from an unresolved V gene, and the cause of the rest is unknown. V and J calls and clone size are those listed in that table; D and trimming were worked out from the DNA. Within this sample are 75,000 to 95,000 clones, with about 90% of them counted one time only. The ten largest clonotypes hold over 2.5% of the sample.

Collaborating institutions collected whole blood in K2EDTA tubes following their own protocols. For TCRbeta analysis, collaborator samples were shipped as frozen whole blood, as isolated PBMCs, or as DNA extracted from either sample type. The receptor comes from a human donor in a cohort sampled during active COVID-19. The sequence links TRBV3-1 (or the pseudogene TRBV3-2) to TRBJ2-3, with 8 junctional bases fitting TRBD2. Sequencing used peripheral blood. The CDR3 is CASSQELYSGASTDTQYF. At the DNA level, the sequence is TGTGCCAGCAGCCAAGAATTATATAGCGGGGCGAGCACAGATACGCAGTATTTT.